This T cell receptor (beta chain) derives from a study of OX40 agonist ivuxolimab in advanced cancers. Across the whole study: Three dose-escalation patients had partial responses: one with hepatocellular carcinoma and two with cutaneous melanoma.

The CDR3 sequence is 17 residues long. CDR1 and CDR2 (germline): SNHLY, FYNNEI. J lost 0 bases, V lost 3 bases, and 9 bases had no gene match. Points on this clone: No antigen is known for it.

The method was immunoSEQ multiplex PCR; TCRdb's version includes in-frame clones alone and lacks a portion of them. Among about 61,000 clones listed, roughly 85% were seen once. Study-wide findings and caveats: With doses of 0.1 to 3.0 mg/kg, CD4+ and CD8+ blood T cells had undergone clonal expansion by week 6. In general, CD8+ T cells held more expanded clones than CD4+ did, on average.

The TCR comes from an adult with an advanced solid tumor such as melanoma, head and neck, liver or kidney cancer. The sequencing used CD4+ or CD8+ T cells sorted from blood, collected in a trial of the OX40 agonist ivuxolimab. V usage is TRBV2 and J usage is TRBJ2-5; 8 bases fit TRBD2. The CDR3 reads CASSEPLAGLYQETQYF. The CDR3 nucleotides are TGTGCCAGCAGTGAGCCCTTAGCGGGATTGTACCAAGAGACCCAGTACTTC.